This T cell receptor beta chain was sequenced in a study of beta chain features in type 1 diabetes. Study at large: The samples had 85 million to 130 million sorted cells examined in all.

Sequencing targeted expressed TCRB transcripts, as all isolated RNA had been reverse transcribed. Produced via immunoSEQ multiplex PCR; TCRdb's table is partial and in-frame only. The table records 600,000 to 700,000 clones, over 10% of them present only once. Findings and caveats of the study: Across patients, naive, central memory and Treg TCRB repertoires exhibited apparently greater similarity than was observed across healthy donors. At VDJ recombination sites, type 1 diabetes patients had fewer insertions and more deleted nucleotides. All four CD4+ subsets of Type 1 diabetes patients contained TCRB CDR3s that were moderately but significantly shorter.

Trimming took 0 bases from V and 7 from J, leaving 13 bases between them. The germline V gene encodes CDR1 ENHRY and CDR2 SYGVKD. This CDR3 has 16 residues. This clone was counted a few times. Its target is unknown. Sequences were obtained from naive CD4+ T cells from blood. The clonotype comes from a young man with type 1 diabetes. This chain joins TRBV10-3 and TRBJ1-6, with D unclear. The CDR3 is CAISESGGFNNSPLHF. The CDR3 coding sequence is TGTGCCATCAGTGAGTCGGGTGGTTTTAACAATTCACCCCTCCACTTT.